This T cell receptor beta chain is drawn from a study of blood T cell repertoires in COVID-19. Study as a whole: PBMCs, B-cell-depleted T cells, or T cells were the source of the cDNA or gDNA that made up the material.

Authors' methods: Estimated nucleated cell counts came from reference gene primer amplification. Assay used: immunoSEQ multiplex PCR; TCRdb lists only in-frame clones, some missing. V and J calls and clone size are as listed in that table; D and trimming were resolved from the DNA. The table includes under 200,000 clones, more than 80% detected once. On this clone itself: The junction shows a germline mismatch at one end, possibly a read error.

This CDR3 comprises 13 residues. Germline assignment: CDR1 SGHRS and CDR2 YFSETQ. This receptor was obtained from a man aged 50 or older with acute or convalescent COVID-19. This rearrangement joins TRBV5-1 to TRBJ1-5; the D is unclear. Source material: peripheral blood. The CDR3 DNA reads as TGCGCCAGCAGTTTGGCAGAGGATCAGCCCCAGCATTTT. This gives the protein CASSLAEDQPQHF.